Below are 4 T cell receptor beta chains sequenced from a single sample in a study of CD8+ T cells in alopecia areata. Reverse transcription of extracted RNA yielded cDNA, which provided the sequencing template. Clones were sequenced by immunoSEQ multiplex PCR, and TCRdb holds only the in-frame ones, with some missing. The table includes around 110,000 clones, 84% detected once. Regarding treatment: oral pan-JAK inhibitor, 5-10 mg twice daily. Sequences were derived from CD8+ T cells sorted from blood, sampled at week 24, from a patient treated with tofacitinib. The receptors here all came from a human donor with alopecia areata.

The gene calls are TRBV7-9 and TRBJ1-2; D may be TRBD1 (6 bases). This CDR3 contains 14 residues. Trimming cost V 5 bases and J 3 bases, with 13 bases left between them. The germline V gene encodes CDR1 SEHNR and CDR2 FQNEAQ (reference sequence). This CDR3 is CASSPIGQHYGYTF. The CDR3 DNA sequence: TGTGCCAGCAGCCCAATTGGACAGCACTATGGCTACACCTTC.

There are a few counts of this clone. The chain joins TRBV6-5 to TRBJ1-6; D call uncertain. The germline V gene encodes CDR1 MNHEY and CDR2 SVGAGI. Trimming removed 5 bases at V and 6 bases at J, with 14 bases between. The length of the CDR3 is 15 residues. CDR3 residues: CASSPYPLFNSPLHF. The DNA for the CDR3 is TGTGCCAGCAGTCCCTACCCGCTATTTAATTCACCCCTCCACTTT.

V usage is TRBV27 and J usage is TRBJ1-5; the D gene is possibly TRBD1 (5 bases). The CDR3 is 13 amino acids. Germline V gene lookup returns CDR1 MNHEY and CDR2 SMNVEV (reference sequence). Trimming removed 6 bases from V and 7 bases from J, with 13 bases in between. The CDR3 DNA is TGTGCCAGCAGGAGAGGGTCAGGGCAGCCCCAGCATTTT. Amino acids: CASRRGSGQPQHF.

The count of this clone is one. The chain is built from TRBV29-1 and TRBJ2-7; TRBD1 agrees at 8 bases. This CDR3 is 15 amino acids long. The germline CDR1 and CDR2 sequences are SQVTM and ANQGSEA. V lost 3 bases, J lost 4 bases, and 11 bases stayed unmatched. Written as DNA, the CDR3 is TGCAGCGTTGATATGTTGGCAGGGGGCACATACGAGCAGTACTTC. Amino acid sequence: CSVDMLAGGTYEQYF.